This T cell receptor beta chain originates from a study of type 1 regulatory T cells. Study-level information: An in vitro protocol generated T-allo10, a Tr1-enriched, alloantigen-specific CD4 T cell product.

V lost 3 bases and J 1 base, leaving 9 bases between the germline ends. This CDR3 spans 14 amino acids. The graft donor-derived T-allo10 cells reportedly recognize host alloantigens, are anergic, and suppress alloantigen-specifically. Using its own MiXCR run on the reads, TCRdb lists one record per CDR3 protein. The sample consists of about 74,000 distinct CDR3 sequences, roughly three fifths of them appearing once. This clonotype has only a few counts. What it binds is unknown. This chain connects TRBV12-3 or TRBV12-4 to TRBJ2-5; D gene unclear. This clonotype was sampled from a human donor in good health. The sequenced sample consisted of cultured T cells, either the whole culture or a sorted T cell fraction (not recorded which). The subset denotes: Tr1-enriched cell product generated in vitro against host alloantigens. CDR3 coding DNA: TGTGCCAGCAGTTTTACGGGCCCCCAAGAGACCCAGTACTTC. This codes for CASSFTGPQETQYF.